This T cell receptor (beta chain) is from a study of T cells after yellow fever vaccination. Per germline, CDR1 LNHDA and CDR2 SQIVND (reference sequence). This CDR3 is built from 12 residues. Trimming left V 4 bases short and J 5 bases short, with 5 bases between. By 5'RACE template switching, TCR cDNA was produced, with a universal primer site and UMIs added in the process. Using its own MiXCR run on the 5' RACE reads, TCRdb lists one record per CDR3 protein. The sample has around 600,000 distinct CDR3 sequences, approximately 13% seen once. The source is a man aged 30 to 39 who received the YFV17D yellow fever vaccine. This specimen was PBMCs, taken on the day of the yellow fever booster vaccination. The V call is TRBV19, the J call TRBJ2-2, with D unresolved. The CDR3 DNA is TGTGCCAGTAGTAGGATGACCGGGGAGCTGTTTTTT. Translated: CASSRMTGELFF.